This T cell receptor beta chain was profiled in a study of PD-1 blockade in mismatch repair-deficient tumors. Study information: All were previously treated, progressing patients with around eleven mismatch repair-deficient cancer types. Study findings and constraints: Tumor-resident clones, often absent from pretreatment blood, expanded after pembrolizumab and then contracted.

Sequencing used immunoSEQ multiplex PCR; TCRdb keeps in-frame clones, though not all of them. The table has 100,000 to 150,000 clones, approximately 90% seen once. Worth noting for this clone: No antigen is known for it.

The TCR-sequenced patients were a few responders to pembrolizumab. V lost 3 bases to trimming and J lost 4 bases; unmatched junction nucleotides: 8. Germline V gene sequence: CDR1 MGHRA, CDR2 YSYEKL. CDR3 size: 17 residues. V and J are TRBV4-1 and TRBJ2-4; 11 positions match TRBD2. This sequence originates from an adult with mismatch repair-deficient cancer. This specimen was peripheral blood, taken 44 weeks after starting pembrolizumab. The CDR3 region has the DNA TGCGCCAGCAGCCACAACCCCGGGACTAGCGGAAAAAACATTCAGTACTTC. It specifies CASSHNPGTSGKNIQYF.